This T cell receptor beta chain was captured by sequencing in a study of vaccination and CD4 T cells after COVID-19. The wider study: Median time from COVID diagnosis to post-COVID sampling was more than 95 days (35 to 161).

The CDR3 totals 16 residues. Looked up from germline, CDR1 is DFQATT and CDR2 is SNEGSKA (reference sequence). The V gene end was trimmed by 0 bases and the J gene end by 2 bases; junction bases not matched to a gene: 7. Cultured CD4+ T cell DNA was sequenced using the Oncomine TCR Beta short-read assay. In TCRdb, the PCR reads were re-called with MiXCR into one record per CDR3 protein. The sample lists roughly 15,000 distinct CDR3 sequences; roughly 29% were seen once. Treatment given: roughly 11-day PBMC culture with coronavirus spike peptide pools or control peptides (ViraFEST assay). Comment on this clonotype: Its target is unknown.

The chain combines TRBV20-1 with TRBJ2-1; 7 bases line up with TRBD1. The sequence was obtained from a human donor with COVID-19. Sequenced material: cultured CD4+ T cells from blood. Here the CDR3 DNA reads TGCAGTGCTAGAGAAACCGGGACAGTGCCCTACAATGAGCAGTTCTTC. Translated: CSARETGTVPYNEQFF.